This TCR beta chain was sequenced in a study of blood T cell repertoires in COVID-19. Study details: The United States, Italy and Spain provided the acute and convalescent COVID-19 samples. The analysed material was cDNA or gDNA that came from T cells, B-cell-depleted T cells, or PBMCs.

Produced via immunoSEQ multiplex PCR; TCRdb's table is partial and in-frame only. This sample has under 250,000 clones; about 88% occur once, and the top ten carry around 2.8%. CDR1 and CDR2 from the germline V gene are MDHEN and SYDVKM. Trimming removed 2 bases at V and 7 bases at J, with 17 bases between. The CDR3 is made up of 15 amino acids. The chain has TRBV28 and TRBJ1-1, with no clear D. Sequencing was done on a sample of peripheral blood. This TCR came from a woman between 55 and 75 years old with acute or convalescent COVID-19. The CDR3: CASSLRAARRGEAFF. The CDR3 coding sequence is TGTGCCAGCAGTTTAAGGGCAGCTAGGCGGGGTGAAGCTTTCTTT.